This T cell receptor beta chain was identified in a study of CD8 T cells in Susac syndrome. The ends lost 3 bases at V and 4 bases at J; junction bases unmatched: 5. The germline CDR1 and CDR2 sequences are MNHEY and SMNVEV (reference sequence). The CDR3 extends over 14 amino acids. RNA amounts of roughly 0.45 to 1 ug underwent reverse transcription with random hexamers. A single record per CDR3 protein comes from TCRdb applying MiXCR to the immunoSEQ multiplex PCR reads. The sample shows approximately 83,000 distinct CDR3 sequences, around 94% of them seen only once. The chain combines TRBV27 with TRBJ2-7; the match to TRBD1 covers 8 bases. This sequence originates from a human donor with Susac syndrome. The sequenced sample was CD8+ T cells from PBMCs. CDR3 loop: CASSFETGAYEQYF. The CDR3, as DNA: TGTGCCAGCAGTTTTGAGACAGGGGCGTACGAGCAGTACTTC.